The 8 T cell receptor beta chains below come from one sample, sequenced in a study of T-cell memory formation after mild COVID-19. TCRdb re-analysed the 5' RACE reads in MiXCR, keeping a single row per CDR3 protein. The table has about 560,000 distinct CDR3 sequences, around 16% seen once; the top ten hold around 8.1%. Specimen: PBMCs or a T cell subset sorted from them (not recorded which). The receptors were gathered from an adult woman who had mild COVID-19 (a few samples of this study predate the infection). Cell type and time point are not known.

The rearrangement joins TRBV27 to TRBJ2-3, with D possibly matching TRBD2 (6 bases). The CDR3 has 17 residues. The V end was cut by 5 bases, the J end by 1 base, with 19 bases between. Germline CDR1 MNHEY, CDR2 SMNVEV (reference sequence). The CDR3 sequence is CASSTLLLARGTDTQYF. The CDR3 DNA follows: TGTGCCAGCAGTACCCTTTTACTAGCCCGGGGCACAGATACGCAGTATTTT.

The rearrangement uses TRBV20-1 and TRBJ2-7; 7 nucleotides line up with TRBD1. J was trimmed by 0 bases and V by 6 bases; bases with no gene match: 8. CDR3 length equals 14 residues. Germline V gene sequence: CDR1 DFQATT, CDR2 SNEGSKA (reference sequence). CDR3 protein: CSASRDRSSYEQYF. CDR3 in DNA: TGCAGTGCGTCCCGGGACAGAAGCTCCTACGAGCAGTACTTC.

A few counts support this clonotype. The chain carries TRBV7-9 and TRBJ2-7; D is possibly TRBD2 (6 bases). The V gene's germline CDR1 is SEHNR and CDR2 FQNEAQ (reference sequence). The germline V and J ends were trimmed by 2 bases and 4 bases, with 15 bases remaining between them. CDR3 length equals 15 residues. CDR3 region: CASSLSAGHGYEQYF. The DNA of the CDR3 is TGTGCCAGCAGCTTATCGGCGGGGCACGGGTACGAGCAGTACTTC.

V and J are TRBV2 and TRBJ2-4; 9 bases map to TRBD1. From germline, CDR1 is SNHLY and CDR2 FYNNEI. CDR3 size: 14 residues. Unmatched junction bases numbered 2, after V lost 5 bases and J lost 3 bases. The CDR3 nucleotides are TGTGCCAGCAGTAGACAGGGGGGCAAAAACATTCAGTACTTC. Translating it yields CASSRQGGKNIQYF.

In its sample, this clonotype was seen a few times. J is TRBJ1-1 and V is TRBV6-5; tentative D call: TRBD1 (5 bases). The length of the CDR3 is 14 residues. The germline V gene has CDR1 MNHEY and CDR2 SVGAGI. Between the trimmed V and J ends, which lost 2 bases and 7 bases, there was a span of 14 bases. The CDR3: CASSYGQGANEAFF. The DNA for the CDR3 is TGTGCCAGCAGTTACGGCCAGGGAGCAAATGAAGCTTTCTTT.

The chain employs TRBV5-1 and TRBJ1-1; a possible D gene is TRBD1 (6 bases). V was cut by 4 bases and J by 1 base, with 17 bases left in between. The CDR3 totals 16 residues. Looked up from germline, CDR1 is SGHRS and CDR2 is YFSETQ. The CDR3 sequence is CASSPQTGMGNTEAFF. CDR3 DNA: TGCGCCAGCAGCCCACAGACAGGTATGGGGAACACTGAAGCTTTCTTT.

The chain carries TRBV4-3 and TRBJ2-7; 7 positions agree with TRBD1. The CDR3 contains 15 residues. CDR1 LGHNA and CDR2 YSLEER come from the germline V gene. V gave up 0 bases and J gave up 5 bases; unmatched junction bases: 7. CDR3 in amino acids: CASSQEGQIYDEQYF. The CDR3 DNA is TGCGCCAGCAGCCAAGAGGGACAGATATACGACGAGCAGTACTTC.

The genes are TRBV9 and TRBJ2-3; tentatively, D is TRBD2 (5 bases). The CDR3 totals 13 residues. V shed 5 bases and J shed 5 bases, with 12 bases lying between them. Germline V gene sequence: CDR1 SGDLS, CDR2 YYNGEE. The CDR3 DNA reads as TGTGCCAGCAGGGGTCCCGCGGGAGATACGCAGTATTTT. This encodes CASRGPAGDTQYF. The full variable domain, with the rest looked up from reference TRBV9 and TRBJ2-3, is DSGVTQTPKHLITATGQRVTLRCSPRSGDLSVYWYQQSLDQGLQFLIQYYNGEERAKGNILERFSAQQFPDLHSELNLSSLELGDSALYFCASRGPAGDTQYFGPGTRLTVL.